The 7 T cell receptor beta chains below all came from one sample that was sequenced in a study of Tregs in tolerant kidney transplant recipients. TCRdb's table, derived via immunoSEQ multiplex PCR, lists solely in-frame clones and lacks some. Of roughly 250,000 clones detected, roughly 84% appear once; the ten largest clones hold around 0.6%. Source material: CD4+ T cells from blood. Source of these receptors: a human donor in good health.

This clone was seen only a few times. J is TRBJ1-5 and V is TRBV6-4; 8 nucleotides match TRBD1. Germline assignment: CDR1 MRHNA and CDR2 SNTAGT. The V segment lost 5 bases and the J segment 2 bases; nucleotides outside the gene matches: 5. The CDR3 has 15 residues. CDR3 coding DNA: TGTGCCAGCAGTTTGACAGGGGAGGGCAATCAGCCCCAGCATTTT. Translating it yields CASSLTGEGNQPQHF.

Concerning this clone itself: Different DNA sequences within this sample yield the same CDR3. The chain carries TRBV5-1 and TRBJ2-5; 11 nucleotides agree with TRBD1. The CDR3 sequence is 16 residues long. CDR1 and CDR2 from the germline V gene are SGHRS and YFSETQ. The V segment lost 0 bases and the J segment 5 bases; nucleotides outside the gene matches: 6. CDR3 coding DNA: TGCGCCAGCAGCTTGGCGCCGGGACAGGGGGGTGAGACCCAGTACTTC. Translation: CASSLAPGQGGETQYF.

This clone was counted only a few times. J is TRBJ1-2 and V is TRBV6-5; 9 positions agree with TRBD1. Losses at the gene ends were 4 bases for V and 3 bases for J; bases not matched to a gene: 6. Germline CDR1 reads MNHEY; CDR2 reads SVGAGI. The CDR3 has 15 residues. In DNA form, the CDR3 reads TGTGCCAGCAGTTCCCTGGGACAGGGCCACTATGGCTACACCTTC. It encodes CASSSLGQGHYGYTF.

V usage is TRBV7-8 and J usage is TRBJ1-5, with 7 positions matching TRBD1. The germline V gene has CDR1 SGHVS and CDR2 FQNEAQ. CDR3 length: 15 residues. V dropped 5 bases and J dropped 3; count of bases not matched to a gene: 7. The CDR3, as DNA: TGTGCCAGCAGCCCAAACGACAGGGACAATCAGCCCCAGCATTTT. Translating it yields CASSPNDRDNQPQHF.

The rearrangement joins TRBV9 to TRBJ1-1; D gene ambiguous. The CDR3 sequence is 13 residues long. The germline V gene encodes CDR1 SGDLS and CDR2 YYNGEE. Between the trimmed V and J ends, which lost 4 bases and 0 bases, there was a span of 7 bases. In DNA, the CDR3 is TGTGCCAGCAGCTATACAGTGAACACTGAAGCTTTCTTT. The encoded protein is CASSYTVNTEAFF.

J is TRBJ2-1 and V is TRBV4-1; D unclear. Germline CDR1 and CDR2: MGHRA and YSYEKL. Trimming took off 0 bases at V and 0 bases at J, with 9 bases between the two ends. The CDR3 contains 16 residues. As DNA, the CDR3 is TGCGCCAGCAGCCAAGAACGACGGAGCTCCTACAATGAGCAGTTCTTC. Protein product: CASSQERRSSYNEQFF.

This chain links TRBV18 with TRBJ1-5, with 8 bases matching TRBD1. The CDR3 contains 17 residues. Losses at the gene ends were 5 bases for V and 2 bases for J; bases not matched to a gene: 11. Germline V CDR1 and CDR2: KGHSH, LQKENI. The chain's CDR3 is CASSNPGGIWGNQPQHF. As DNA, the CDR3 is TGTGCCAGCTCAAACCCAGGGGGCATCTGGGGCAATCAGCCCCAGCATTTT.